Listed below are T cell receptor beta chains from one sample, sequenced in a study of T cells in Graves' hyperthyroidism and ophthalmopathy. TCRdb re-derived calls from the multiplex PCR reads in MiXCR, one entry per CDR3 protein. The sample shows 350,000 to 450,000 distinct CDR3 sequences, 17% of them seen only once. The material sequenced was blood. Every receptor here comes from a woman between 25 and 40 years old with Graves' hyperthyroidism that later progressed to Graves' ophthalmopathy. CDR3s include the opening cysteine and the closing phenylalanine or tryptophan. A D gene is named only where the DNA matches it firmly. Not every row has a clone size; where given, it reads once, few, many or a size class.

V gene: TRBV6-1; D gene: -; clone size: many; J gene: TRBJ2-7; CDR3 DNA: TGTGCCAGCAGTTACTATATATCCGGACAACGCCCCTACGAGCAGTACTTC; CDR3 protein: CASSYYISGQRPYEQYF
V gene: TRBV10-3; D gene: -; clone size: many; J gene: TRBJ1-1; CDR3 DNA: TGTGCCATCAGTGATTTCGGAACTAGGGACACTGAAGCTTTCTTT; CDR3 protein: CAISDFGTRDTEAFF
V gene: TRBV6-5; D gene: TRBD2; clone size: once; J gene: TRBJ2-3; CDR3 DNA: TGTGCCAGCAGTTACTATCCTAGCGGGATCCCCACAGATACGCAGTATTTT; CDR3 protein: CASSYYPSGIPTDTQYF
V gene: TRBV6-1; D gene: -; clone size: -; J gene: TRBJ1-3; CDR3 DNA: TGTGCCAGCAGTTATCACCAGATCCCTCGAAGTGGCTCGACTGGACGGGAAATTGGAAACACCATATATTTT; CDR3 protein: CASSYHQIPRSGSTGREIGNTIYF
V gene: TRBV19; D gene: -; clone size: few; J gene: TRBJ2-7; CDR3 DNA: TGTGCCAGTAACGATTTATACGAGCAGTACTTC; CDR3 protein: CASNDLYEQYF
V gene: TRBV28; D gene: -; clone size: few; J gene: TRBJ2-5; CDR3 DNA: TGTGCCAGCAGTACTTTTAGCGGAAAGCAAGAGACCCAGTACTTC; CDR3 protein: CASSTFSGKQETQYF
V gene: TRBV2; D gene: -; clone size: -; J gene: TRBJ2-3; CDR3 DNA: TGTGCCAGCAGTGAAATGCGGGGTACCACAGATACGCAGTATTTT; CDR3 protein: CASSEMRGTTDTQYF
V gene: TRBV2; D gene: -; clone size: many; J gene: TRBJ1-5; CDR3 DNA: TGTGCCAGCAGTTCAATGGGTAATCAGCCCCAGCATTTT; CDR3 protein: CASSSMGNQPQHF
V gene: TRBV20-1; D gene: TRBD2; clone size: -; J gene: TRBJ2-7; CDR3 DNA: TGCAGTGCCCCGGGCGGGGGGTTCCAGTACGAGCAGTACTTC; CDR3 protein: CSAPGGGFQYEQYF
V gene: TRBV5-1; D gene: -; clone size: few; J gene: TRBJ2-1; CDR3 DNA: TGCGCCAGCAGCTTGGGTGGGACACCTTTCTACAATGAGCAGTTCTTC; CDR3 protein: CASSLGGTPFYNEQFF
V gene: TRBV20-1; D gene: -; clone size: many; J gene: TRBJ2-5; CDR3 DNA: TGCAGTGCTAGAGGTGGTGCGGCAGGGACTCAGTACTTC; CDR3 protein: CSARGGAAGTQYF
V gene: TRBV5-8; D gene: -; clone size: many; J gene: TRBJ2-1; CDR3 DNA: TGTGCCAGCATCTACCAAGGGGAGGACCTCTACAATGAGCAGTTCTTC; CDR3 protein: CASIYQGEDLYNEQFF
V gene: TRBV20-1; D gene: TRBD2; clone size: many; J gene: TRBJ2-1; CDR3 DNA: TGCAGTGCTAGAGATCATGCGGGAGACTACAATGAGCAGTTCTTC; CDR3 protein: CSARDHAGDYNEQFF
V gene: TRBV12-3/TRBV12-4; D gene: -; clone size: few; J gene: TRBJ1-2; CDR3 DNA: TGTGCCAGCACCAATATTGGAAAAGCCTATGGCTACACCTTC; CDR3 protein: CASTNIGKAYGYTF
V gene: TRBV12-3/TRBV12-4; D gene: TRBD1; clone size: few; J gene: TRBJ1-1; CDR3 DNA: TGTGCCAGCACTTACAGGGGGCCGGGCACTGAAGCTTTCTTT; CDR3 protein: CASTYRGPGTEAFF
V gene: TRBV19; D gene: TRBD2; clone size: many; J gene: TRBJ2-3; CDR3 DNA: TGTGCCAGTACCCTTGCGGGGGGAAGCACAGATACGCAGTATTTT; CDR3 protein: CASTLAGGSTDTQYF
V gene: TRBV7-9; D gene: -; clone size: -; J gene: TRBJ1-2; CDR3 DNA: TGTGCCAGCAGCTTACAGGGGAGGAACGGCTACACCTTC; CDR3 protein: CASSLQGRNGYTF
V gene: TRBV4-2; D gene: TRBD2; clone size: -; J gene: TRBJ2-5; CDR3 DNA: TGTGCCAGCAGCCAAGAGTCTGGGACTAGCGGGACGACCCAGTACTTC; CDR3 protein: CASSQESGTSGTTQYF
V gene: TRBV27; D gene: TRBD1; clone size: many; J gene: TRBJ2-1; CDR3 DNA: TGTGCCAGCAGTTTCTCCGACCGGGGACAGGGAATAAATGAGCAGTTCTTC; CDR3 protein: CASSFSDRGQGINEQFF
V gene: TRBV11-2; D gene: -; clone size: few; J gene: TRBJ2-1; CDR3 DNA: TGTGCCAGCAGCTTAGGTTGGACGGGACCAGAGGGTGAGCAGTTCTTC; CDR3 protein: CASSLGWTGPEGEQFF
V gene: TRBV30; D gene: TRBD1; clone size: -; J gene: TRBJ1-1; CDR3 DNA: TGTGCCTGGAGTCCCCGGGACAGCGGGGGCACTGAAGCTTTCTTT; CDR3 protein: CAWSPRDSGGTEAFF
V gene: TRBV30; D gene: TRBD2; clone size: many; J gene: TRBJ2-3; CDR3 DNA: TGTGCCTGGAGCGGGACTAGCGGGAAGACAGATACGCAGTATTTT; CDR3 protein: CAWSGTSGKTDTQYF
V gene: TRBV29-1; D gene: TRBD1; clone size: many; J gene: TRBJ1-1; CDR3 DNA: TGCAGCGTTCTAACAGGGGGCGACACTGAAGCTTTCTTT; CDR3 protein: CSVLTGGDTEAFF
V gene: TRBV28; D gene: -; clone size: many; J gene: TRBJ2-5; CDR3 DNA: TGTGCCAGCAGGGTCGGCGGGGAAGAGACCCAGTACTTC; CDR3 protein: CASRVGGEETQYF
V gene: TRBV7-2; D gene: -; clone size: -; J gene: TRBJ1-5; CDR3 DNA: TGTGCCAGCAGCTTAGTTCCCGGGGATCCCCAGCATTTT; CDR3 protein: CASSLVPGDPQHF
V gene: TRBV4-1; D gene: TRBD1; clone size: -; J gene: TRBJ2-2; CDR3 DNA: TGCGCCAGCAGCCATAGGACAGGGGTCACCGGGGAGCTGTTTTTT; CDR3 protein: CASSHRTGVTGELFF
V gene: TRBV6-5; D gene: -; clone size: -; J gene: TRBJ2-2; CDR3 DNA: TGTGCCAGCAGTTACAATTCGTTAGCGGCGAACACCGGGGAGCTGTTTTTT; CDR3 protein: CASSYNSLAANTGELFF
V gene: TRBV29-1; D gene: -; clone size: many; J gene: TRBJ2-1; CDR3 DNA: TGCAGCGTTGAAGCGGAAAACTACAATGAGCAGTTCTTC; CDR3 protein: CSVEAENYNEQFF
V gene: TRBV29-1; D gene: TRBD2; clone size: many; J gene: TRBJ2-1; CDR3 DNA: TGCAGCGTTGCGGGGGCTAGCGGGTTAGGGGTCTCCTACAATGAGCAGTTCTTC; CDR3 protein: CSVAGASGLGVSYNEQFF
V gene: TRBV2; D gene: -; clone size: many; J gene: TRBJ1-1; CDR3 DNA: TGTGCCAGCAGTGAAGCGGGGAGGTTGGACACTGAAGCTTTCTTT; CDR3 protein: CASSEAGRLDTEAFF
V gene: TRBV6-1; D gene: -; clone size: many; J gene: TRBJ2-7; CDR3 DNA: TGTGCCAGCAGTGAAGAGCGGCGCGGGTACTACGAGCAGTACTTC; CDR3 protein: CASSEERRGYYEQYF
V gene: TRBV20-1; D gene: -; clone size: -; J gene: TRBJ1-1; CDR3 DNA: TGCAGTGCAGTTGGGGGACACATGAACACTGAAGCTTTCTTT; CDR3 protein: CSAVGGHMNTEAFF
V gene: TRBV20-1; D gene: -; clone size: many; J gene: TRBJ2-7; CDR3 DNA: TGCAGTGCCGACGAAAGGGATAGGACTGCTCTCTACGAGCAGTACTTC; CDR3 protein: CSADERDRTALYEQYF
V gene: TRBV20-1; D gene: -; clone size: many; J gene: TRBJ2-3; CDR3 DNA: TGCAGTGCTAGTTATGCTAGGCGGAACACAGATACGCAGTATTTT; CDR3 protein: CSASYARRNTDTQYF
V gene: TRBV27; D gene: -; clone size: few; J gene: TRBJ2-7; CDR3 DNA: TGTGCCAGCAGTTTATATCCCAGGAACTACGAGCAGTACTTC; CDR3 protein: CASSLYPRNYEQYF
V gene: TRBV2; D gene: -; clone size: -; J gene: TRBJ2-2; CDR3 DNA: TGTGCCAGCAGGCCCCAATCCGGGACTGTTACCGGGGAGCTGTTTTTT; CDR3 protein: CASRPQSGTVTGELFF